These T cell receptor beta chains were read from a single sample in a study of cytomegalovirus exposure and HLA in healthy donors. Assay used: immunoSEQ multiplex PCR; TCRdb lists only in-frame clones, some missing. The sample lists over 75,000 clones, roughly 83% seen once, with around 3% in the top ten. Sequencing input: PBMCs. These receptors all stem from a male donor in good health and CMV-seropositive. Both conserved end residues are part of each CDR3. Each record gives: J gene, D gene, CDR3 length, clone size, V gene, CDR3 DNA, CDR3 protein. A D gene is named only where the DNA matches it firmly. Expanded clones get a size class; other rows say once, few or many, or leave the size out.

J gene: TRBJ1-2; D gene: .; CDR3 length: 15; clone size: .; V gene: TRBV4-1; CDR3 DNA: TGCGCCAGCAGCCAAGATAGTCCGGAGCTCTATGGCTACACCTTC; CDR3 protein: CASSQDSPELYGYTF
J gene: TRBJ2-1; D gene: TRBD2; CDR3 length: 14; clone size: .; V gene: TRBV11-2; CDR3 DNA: TGTGCCAGCAGCTTAGGTATAGCGGGGGGGGGACAGTTCTTC; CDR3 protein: CASSLGIAGGGQFF
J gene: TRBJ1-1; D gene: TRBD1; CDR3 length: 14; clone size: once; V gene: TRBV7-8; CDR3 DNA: TGTGCCAGCAGCTTAGGGACAGGGTTGACTGAAGCTTTCTTT; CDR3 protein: CASSLGTGLTEAFF
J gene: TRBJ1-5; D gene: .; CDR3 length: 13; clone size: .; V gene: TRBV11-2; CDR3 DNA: TGTGCCAGCAGCTTAGATAACAATCAGCCCCAGCATTTT; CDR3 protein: CASSLDNNQPQHF
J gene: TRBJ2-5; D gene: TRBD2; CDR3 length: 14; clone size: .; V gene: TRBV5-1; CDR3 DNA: TGCGCCAGCAGCTCGGGGAGGGGACAAGAGACCCAGTACTTC; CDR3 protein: CASSSGRGQETQYF
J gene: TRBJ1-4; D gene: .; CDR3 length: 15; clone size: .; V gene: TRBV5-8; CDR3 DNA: TGTGCCAGCAGCTTGCAGGGGATGACTAATGAAAAACTGTTTTTT; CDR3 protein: CASSLQGMTNEKLFF
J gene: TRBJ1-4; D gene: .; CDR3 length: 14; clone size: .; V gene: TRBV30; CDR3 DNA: TGTGCCTGGAGTGGGGACTCCGCTAATGAAAAACTGTTTTTT; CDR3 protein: CAWSGDSANEKLFF
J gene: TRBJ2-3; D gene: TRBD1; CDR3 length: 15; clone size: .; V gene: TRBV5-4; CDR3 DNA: TGTGCCAGCAGCTGGGGGGGACAGGGAGGAGATACGCAGTATTTT; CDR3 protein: CASSWGGQGGDTQYF
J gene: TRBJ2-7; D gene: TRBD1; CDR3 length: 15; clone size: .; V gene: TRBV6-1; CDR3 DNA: TGTGCCAGCAGTCCGACAGGGGGCGCCGGGTACGAGCAGTACTTC; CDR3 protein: CASSPTGGAGYEQYF
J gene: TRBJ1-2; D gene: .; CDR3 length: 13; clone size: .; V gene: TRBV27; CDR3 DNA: TGTGCCGCTTCCCGGGGGGTAGACTATGGCTACACCTTC; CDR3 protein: CAASRGVDYGYTF
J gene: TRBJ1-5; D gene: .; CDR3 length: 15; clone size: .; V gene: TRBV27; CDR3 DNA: TGTGCCAGCAGTTTATCCGGGTTTAGCAATCAGCCCCAGCATTTT; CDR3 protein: CASSLSGFSNQPQHF
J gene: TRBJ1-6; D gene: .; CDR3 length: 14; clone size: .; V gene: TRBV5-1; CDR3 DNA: TGCGCCAGCAGCTTGGGCAGGAATAATTCACCCCTCCACTTT; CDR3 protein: CASSLGRNNSPLHF
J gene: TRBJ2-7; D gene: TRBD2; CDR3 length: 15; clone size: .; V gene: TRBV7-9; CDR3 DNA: TGTGCCAGCAGCCCCGGGGGACTAGCTCCCTACGAGCAGTACTTC; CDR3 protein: CASSPGGLAPYEQYF
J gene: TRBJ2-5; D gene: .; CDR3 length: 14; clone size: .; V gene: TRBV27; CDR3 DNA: TGTGCCAGCAGGGGAGGCCCTCTCCAAGAGACCCAGTACTTC; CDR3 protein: CASRGGPLQETQYF
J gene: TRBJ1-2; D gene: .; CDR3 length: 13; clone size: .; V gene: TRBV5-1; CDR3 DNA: TGCGCCAGCAGCTTGGACGTCGGGTTTGGCTACACCTTC; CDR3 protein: CASSLDVGFGYTF
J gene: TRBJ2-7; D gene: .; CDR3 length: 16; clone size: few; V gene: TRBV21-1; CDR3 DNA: TGTGCCAGCAGCAAAGTTGGACTGGACTACTTCTACGAGCAGTACTTC; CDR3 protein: CASSKVGLDYFYEQYF
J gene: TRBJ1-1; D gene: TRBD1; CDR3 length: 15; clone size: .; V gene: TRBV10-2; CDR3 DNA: TGCGCCAGCAGGGAGACGACAGGGGGGAAGGCTGAAGCTTTCTTT; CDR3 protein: CASRETTGGKAEAFF
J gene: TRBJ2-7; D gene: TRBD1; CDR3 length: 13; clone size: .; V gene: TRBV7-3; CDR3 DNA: TGTGCCAGCAGCATGGACAGGGGCTACGAGCAGTACTTC; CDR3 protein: CASSMDRGYEQYF
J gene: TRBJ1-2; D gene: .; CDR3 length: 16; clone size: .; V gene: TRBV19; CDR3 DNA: TGTGCCAGTAGTATAGGGGCAGGGATAAGGAACTATGGCTACACCTTC; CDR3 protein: CASSIGAGIRNYGYTF
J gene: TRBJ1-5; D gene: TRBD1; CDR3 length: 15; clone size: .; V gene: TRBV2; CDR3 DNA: TGTGCCAGCAGTGAGGGGCAGGGGGCTTATCAGCCCCAGCATTTT; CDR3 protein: CASSEGQGAYQPQHF
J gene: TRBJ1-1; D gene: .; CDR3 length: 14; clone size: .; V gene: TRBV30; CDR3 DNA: TGTGCCTGGAGTCGATACCTAGGGGACACTGAAGCTTTCTTT; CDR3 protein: CAWSRYLGDTEAFF
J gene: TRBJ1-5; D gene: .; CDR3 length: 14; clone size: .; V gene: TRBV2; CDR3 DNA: TGTGCCAGCACCGGACAGAATAGCAATCAGCCCCAGCATTTT; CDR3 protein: CASTGQNSNQPQHF
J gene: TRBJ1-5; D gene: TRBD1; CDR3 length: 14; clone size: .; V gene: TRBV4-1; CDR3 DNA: TGCGCCAGCAGCAACCGACAGGGTGGGCAGCCCCAGCATTTT; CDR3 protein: CASSNRQGGQPQHF
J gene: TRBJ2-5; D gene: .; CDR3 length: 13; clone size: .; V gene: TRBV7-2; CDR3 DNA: TGTGCCGGGGCCGAAAGAGCCTCAGAGACCCAGTACTTC; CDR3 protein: CAGAERASETQYF
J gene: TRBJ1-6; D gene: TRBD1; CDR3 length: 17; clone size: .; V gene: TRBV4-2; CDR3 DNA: TGTGCCAGCAGCCCCACCCGGGACAGCCGCTATAATTCACCCCTCCACTTT; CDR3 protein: CASSPTRDSRYNSPLHF
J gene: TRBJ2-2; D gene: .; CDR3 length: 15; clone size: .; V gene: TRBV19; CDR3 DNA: TGTGCCAGCCGGGACACAGCTCCGGGCACCGGGGAGCTGTTTTTT; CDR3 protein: CASRDTAPGTGELFF
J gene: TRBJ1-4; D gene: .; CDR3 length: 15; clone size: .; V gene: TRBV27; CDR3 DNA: TGTGCCAGCAGTTCACAGGGATTCCTTAATGAAAAACTGTTTTTT; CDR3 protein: CASSSQGFLNEKLFF
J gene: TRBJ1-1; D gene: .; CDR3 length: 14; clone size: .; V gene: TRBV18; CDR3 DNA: TGTGCCAGCTCACCAAGCATAACGAACACTGAAGCTTTCTTT; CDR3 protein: CASSPSITNTEAFF
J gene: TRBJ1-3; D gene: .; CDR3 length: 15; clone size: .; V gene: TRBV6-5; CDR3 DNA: TGTGCCAGCACCGTAACCCGGACACCTGGAAACACCATATATTTT; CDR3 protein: CASTVTRTPGNTIYF
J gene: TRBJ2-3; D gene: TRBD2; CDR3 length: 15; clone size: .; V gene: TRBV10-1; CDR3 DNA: TGCGCCAGCAGTGAGTCGGGACTAGCAAGGGATACGCAGTATTTT; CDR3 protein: CASSESGLARDTQYF
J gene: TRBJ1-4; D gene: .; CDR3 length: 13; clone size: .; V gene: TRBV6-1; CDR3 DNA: TGTGCCGGGTCGGCGGGGGTTAAGGAAAAACTGTTTTTT; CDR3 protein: CAGSAGVKEKLFF